Below are 20 T cell receptor beta chains sequenced from a single sample in a study of T cells in localized non-small cell lung cancer (dated by TCRdb to 2020 to 2021). Library construction relied on the immunoSEQ multiplex PCR assay. TCRdb stores this immuneACCESS table with in-frame sequences only. Part of the clones is absent; in the studies checked, under half of the shortfall reflects unresolved V genes, and no reason is known for the rest. In all, the sample holds around 40,000 clones, and about 90% of those were seen once. In total, the top ten clones hold about 2.6% of the sample. The sample in question was peripheral blood, obtained before any cancer treatment. The receptor source for this set is a female donor of 60 years or more with stage I squamous cell lung carcinoma.

V is TRBV19 and J is TRBJ1-2; a possible D gene is TRBD1 (5 bases). Germline CDR1 LNHDA, CDR2 SQIVND (reference sequence). The CDR3 is 14 amino acids. V was cut by 7 bases and J by 5 bases, with 17 bases left in between. CDR3 residues: CASIPTGALYGYTF. CDR3 coding DNA: TGTGCCAGTATCCCCACCGGGGCCCTTTATGGCTACACCTTC.

A single count supports this clone. J is TRBJ1-2 and V is TRBV7-6, with D uncertain. Germline values: CDR1 SGHVS, CDR2 FNYEAQ. The CDR3 is 13 amino acids. Deletions cut 5 bases from V and 4 bases from J, with 11 bases between. For the CDR3, the DNA is TGTGCCAGCAGCCGGGCCAAGGGCTATGGCTACACCTTC. Protein product: CASSRAKGYGYTF.

The rearrangement links TRBV7-9 to TRBJ2-5; 9 bases are shared with TRBD2. Germline trimming cut 7 bases from V and 5 bases from J; bases unmatched to any gene: 17. Germline assignment: CDR1 SEHNR and CDR2 FQNEAQ (reference sequence). This CDR3 contains 17 residues. The CDR3 loop is CASNPSGGRAGGETQYF. The DNA of the CDR3 is TGTGCCAGCAACCCCTCCGGCGGGAGGGCCGGTGGGGAGACCCAGTACTTC.

The genes are TRBV11-3 and TRBJ2-1, with a tentative D call TRBD2 (5 bases). The germline V and J ends were trimmed by 4 bases and 7 bases, with 11 bases remaining between them. CDR1 and CDR2 from the germline V gene are SGHNT and YENEEA. This CDR3 spans 13 amino acids. The CDR3 here is CASSSRTPNEQFF. For the CDR3, the DNA is TGTGCCAGCAGCTCCCGGACTCCGAATGAGCAGTTCTTC.

As for this clone: Distinct nucleotide sequences in the sample also encode this CDR3. The chain joins TRBV5-1 to TRBJ2-2, with TRBD2 matching 14 bases. Germline CDR1 SGHRS, CDR2 YFSETQ. This CDR3 is built from 19 residues. V lost 3 bases and J lost 8; bases outside the gene matches: 15. In DNA, the CDR3 is TGCGCCAGCAGCTGGGGACTAGCGGGAGCCACTAGAGGCACTGGGGAGCTGTTTTTT. Amino acid sequence: CASSWGLAGATRGTGELFF.

The chain employs TRBV10-3 and TRBJ2-3, with D possibly being TRBD2 (6 bases). CDR1 and CDR2 (germline): ENHRY, SYGVKD. The V end lost 4 bases, the J end lost 4 bases, and 12 bases lay between the germline ends. The CDR3 runs 14 residues. CDR3 sequence (DNA): TGTGCCATCAGTGCGGGACTTGCCTCAGATACGCAGTATTTT. Amino acids: CAISAGLASDTQYF.

The chain combines TRBV10-2 with TRBJ1-3; D might be TRBD1 (5 bases). Germline V lookup: CDR1 WSHSY, CDR2 SAAADI. CDR3 length equals 15 residues. Trimming stripped 6 bases from V and 0 bases from J, with 12 bases between. As DNA, the CDR3 is TGCGCCAGCAGGGAAACAGGAAACTCTGGAAACACCATATATTTT. Translated, it gives CASRETGNSGNTIYF.

The V gene is TRBV5-1, the J gene TRBJ1-1; D uncertain. CDR3 length: 14 amino acids. V was trimmed by 4 bases and J by 5 bases, leaving 15 bases between them. CDR1 and CDR2 (germline): SGHRS, YFSETQ. The CDR3 sequence: CASSPGVGLTEAFF. The CDR3 region has the DNA TGCGCCAGCAGCCCGGGCGTGGGGTTAACTGAAGCTTTCTTT.

V and J are TRBV13 and TRBJ2-7; the D is unclear. The V and J ends lost 3 bases and 1 base respectively, with 7 bases between them. The CDR3 covers 13 residues. The germline CDR1 and CDR2 sequences are PRHDT and FYEKMQ (reference sequence). The CDR3 DNA is TGTGCCAGCAGCTTGTCCAAATCCTACGAGCAGTACTTC. This sequence encodes CASSLSKSYEQYF.

The V gene is TRBV27, the J gene TRBJ2-3, with 14 bases matching TRBD2. CDR1 MNHEY and CDR2 SMNVEV come from the germline V gene (reference sequence). With V trimmed by 6 bases and J by 5 bases, 4 bases remained unmatched. The CDR3 is 15 residues long. As DNA, the CDR3 is TGTGCCAGCAGGGGACTAGCGGGAGCGAAAGATACGCAGTATTTT. This gives the protein CASRGLAGAKDTQYF.

The V gene is TRBV7-6, the J gene TRBJ1-1, with D perhaps TRBD1 (5 bases). Per germline, CDR1 SGHVS and CDR2 FNYEAQ. There are 15 residues in the CDR3. The V end was cut by 5 bases, the J end by 1 base, with 14 bases between. The CDR3 sequence: CASSPRQGSNTEAFF. In DNA form, the CDR3 reads TGTGCCAGCAGCCCACGGCAGGGCTCGAACACTGAAGCTTTCTTT.

The chain combines TRBV4-2 with TRBJ2-7; TRBD2 matches 7 bases. CDR1 and CDR2 from the germline V gene are LGHNA and YNFKEQ. Trimming cost V 1 base and J 0 bases; bases outside gene matches: 3. CDR3 size: 15 residues. CDR3 amino acids: CASSQAGTNSYEQYF. CDR3 DNA sequence: TGTGCCAGCAGCCAAGCCGGGACTAACTCCTACGAGCAGTACTTC.

CDR3: CASSLQGGTQPQHF. Here the CDR3 DNA reads TGTGCCAGCAGCTTGCAGGGGGGTACTCAGCCCCAGCATTTT. The chain is built from TRBV5-6 and TRBJ1-5; 7 bases fit TRBD1. Germline V gene lookup returns CDR1 SGHDT and CDR2 YYEEEE. This CDR3 has 14 amino acids. With 1 base clipped from V and 6 bases from J, the junction kept 4 bases outside the gene matches. Filled out from reference TRBV5-6 and TRBJ1-5, the complete variable domain reads DAGVTQSPTHLIKTRGQQVTLRCSPKSGHDTVSWYQQALGQGPQFIFQYYEEEERQRGNFPDRFSGHQFPNYSSELNVNALLLGDSALYLCASSLQGGTQPQHFGDGTRLSIL.

This chain uses TRBV6-1 with TRBJ2-7; TRBD2 aligns across 8 bases. There are 14 residues in the CDR3. Germline V gives CDR1 MNHNS, CDR2 SASEGT. Trimming cost V 3 bases and J 5 bases; bases outside gene matches: 6. In DNA form, the CDR3 reads TGTGCCAGCAGTGAGCGGGGGGAAATCAACGAGCAGTACTTC. As protein: CASSERGEINEQYF.

The V and J genes are TRBV4-3 and TRBJ1-3; no firm D call. Per germline, CDR1 LGHNA and CDR2 YSLEER. V was cut by 4 bases and J by 3 bases, with 7 bases left in between. This CDR3 has 13 amino acids. The CDR3 DNA follows: TGCGCCAGCAGCCGAGACCGTGGAAACACCATATATTTT. Protein: CASSRDRGNTIYF.

This chain joins TRBV5-1 and TRBJ2-2, with 8 bases lining up with TRBD1. The germline CDR1 and CDR2 sequences are SGHRS and YFSETQ. The CDR3 contains 16 residues. With V trimmed by 0 bases and J by 5 bases, 6 bases remained unmatched. The CDR3 sequence: CASSLGQGRGTGELFF. The CDR3 nucleotides read TGCGCCAGCAGCTTGGGACAGGGGCGAGGTACCGGGGAGCTGTTTTTT.

CDR3 bases: TGTGCCAGCAGTGAATTCCCAGGGCCTGGTAATTCACCCCTCCACTTT. Its translation: CASSEFPGPGNSPLHF. The chain joins TRBV25-1 to TRBJ1-6; weak D call: TRBD1 (5 bases). This CDR3 has 16 amino acids. CDR1 is MGHDK and CDR2 is SYGVNS in the germline V gene. Trimming pared 1 base from V and 6 bases from J, leaving 13 bases between.

V usage is TRBV5-4 and J usage is TRBJ2-1; TRBD2 matches 9 bases. Trimming at V came to 4 bases and at J to 3 bases, leaving 5 bases not matched to a gene. CDR3 length: 15 residues. Germline CDR1 reads SGHNT; CDR2 reads YYREEE (reference sequence). As DNA, the CDR3 is TGTGCCAGCAGCCATAGACTAGCGGTCTACAATGAGCAGTTCTTC. It encodes CASSHRLAVYNEQFF.

The chain is built from TRBV7-9 and TRBJ2-3; 11 nucleotides match TRBD1. The germline V gene encodes CDR1 SEHNR and CDR2 FQNEAQ (reference sequence). The J segment lost 4 bases and the V segment lost 6 bases, leaving 6 bases of the junction unmatched. This CDR3 has 15 residues. CDR3 DNA sequence: TGTGCCAGCAGGTTTGGGACAGGGGGAGCAGATACGCAGTATTTT. It codes for CASRFGTGGADTQYF.

The chain employs TRBV6-1 and TRBJ1-4; TRBD1 might be the D (6 bases). Germline V gene sequence: CDR1 MNHNS, CDR2 SASEGT. This CDR3 contains 15 residues. V lost 6 bases and J 7 bases, leaving 18 bases between the germline ends. The CDR3 loop reads CASRDRGGPSEKLFF. Here the CDR3 DNA reads TGTGCCAGCAGGGATAGGGGGGGTCCCAGTGAAAAACTGTTTTTT.